Reported below is one TCR beta chain. Graves' hyperthyroidism was deemed stable absent ophthalmopathy progression within 18 months. The data are from a study of T cells in Graves' hyperthyroidism and ophthalmopathy. Amplified regions were TCR beta CDR3 sequences from RNA transcripts. The HTBI primer set drove a first-round RT-PCR of the TCR CDR3. TCRdb passed the multiplex PCR reads through MiXCR, listing each CDR3 protein once. The data show 450,000 to 700,000 distinct CDR3 sequences, with about 45% seen just once and approximately 8.4% held by the top ten. The CDR3 totals 14 residues. Between the trimmed V and J ends, which lost 7 bases and 0 bases, there was a span of 10 bases. Germline loops: CDR1 SGHVS, CDR2 FQNEAQ.

The chain employs TRBV7-8 and TRBJ2-1; weak D call: TRBD2 (5 bases). Sequencing was performed on peripheral blood or thyroid tissue (not recorded which). This sequence originates from a young woman with Graves' hyperthyroidism. CDR3 nucleotide sequence: TGTGCCAGCACGCCTGGGAGCTCCTACAATGAGCAGTTCTTC. Translated: CASTPGSSYNEQFF.